This T cell receptor (beta chain) stems from a study of regulatory T cells in long-lasting Graves disease. Construction of TCR beta libraries relied on iRepertoire HTBI primers and on Arm-PCR targeting CDR3 regions. Using its own MiXCR run on the multiplex PCR reads, TCRdb lists one record per CDR3 protein. The sample holds about 500,000 distinct CDR3 sequences, around 15% seen once. The germline CDR1 and CDR2 sequences are ENHRY and SYGVKD. CDR3 length: 13 residues. As to time point: newly diagnosed GD, antithyroid drugs for less than 3 months. There was RNA extracted from PBMCs, and the TCR library was made from it. This clonotype has a handful of counts. The junction departs from germline at one end; a sequencing error may be responsible. These records were also assigned to another study, of T cells in Graves' hyperthyroidism and ophthalmopathy. From that second work: Diagnostic assessment was based on clinical symptoms, serum thyroxine and TRAb, thyroid ultrasound and orbital computed tomography.

The chain is built from TRBV10-3 and TRBJ2-2; D remains unclear. The clonotype comes from a man aged 35-49 years with Graves disease. Sequences were derived from peripheral blood mononuclear cells (PBMCs), sampled at new diagnosis, from a patient treated with antithyroid drugs. The CDR3, as DNA: TGTGCCCTCAGCACAACGAACACCGGGGAGCTGTTTTTT. Translating it yields CALSTTNTGELFF.